This passage covers 27 T cell receptor beta chains from one sample sequenced in a study of T cells after yellow fever vaccination. TCRdb redid the calling of the 5' RACE reads with MiXCR, one entry per CDR3 protein. The sample records over 25,000 distinct CDR3 sequences, over 9.5% being singletons. The material was PBMCs, either bulk or a sorted T-cell subset (CD4+, CD8+, memory, or dextramer-sorted; not recorded which), obtained less than 18 days after the first yellow fever vaccination. The receptor set was obtained from a man aged 18 to 29 who received the YFV17D yellow fever vaccine.

This clonotype has ten or more counts. The chain is built from TRBV3-1 and TRBJ2-1; D uncertain. Germline V gene lookup returns CDR1 LGHDT and CDR2 YNNKEL (reference sequence). Trimming took off 0 bases at V and 0 bases at J, with 15 bases between the two ends. The CDR3 extends over 18 amino acids. The CDR3: CASSQDPLDRLSYNEQFF. DNA of the CDR3: TGTGCCAGCAGCCAAGATCCACTGGATCGGCTCTCCTACAATGAGCAGTTCTTC.

This clonotype occurred many times. The chain joins TRBV20-1 to TRBJ1-2, with a tentative D call TRBD1 (6 bases). The CDR3 contains 14 residues. The V gene lost 1 base and the J gene lost 4 bases, with 13 bases spanning the gap. CDR1 and CDR2 (germline): DFQATT, SNEGSKA (reference sequence). The CDR3 spells CSARVPGASYGYTF. The CDR3 DNA reads as TGCAGTGCTAGAGTCCCAGGGGCCTCCTATGGCTACACCTTC.

This clonotype has at least ten counts. The V call is TRBV11-2, the J call TRBJ2-7; 11 bases map to TRBD2. The CDR3 length is 18 residues. V gave up 1 base and J gave up 9 bases; unmatched junction bases: 17. The germline CDR1 and CDR2 sequences are SGHAT and FQNNGV. CDR3: CASSLVLGIGSGGAAQYF. CDR3 DNA sequence: TGTGCCAGCAGCTTAGTTCTCGGGATTGGTAGCGGGGGGGCCGCGCAGTACTTC.

This clonotype was seen at least ten times. The rearrangement uses TRBV25-1 and TRBJ2-2; 9 bases line up with TRBD1. The CDR3 extends over 14 amino acids. Germline V gene lookup returns CDR1 MGHDK and CDR2 SYGVNS. The ends lost 4 bases at V and 3 bases at J; junction bases unmatched: 0. The CDR3 sequence: CASSGTGDTGELFF. CDR3 coding DNA: TGTGCCAGCAGTGGGACAGGGGACACCGGGGAGCTGTTTTTT. The whole variable domain, filled in from reference TRBV25-1 and TRBJ2-2, reads EADIYQTPRYLVIGTGKKITLECSQTMGHDKMYWYQQDPGMELHLIHYSYGVNSTEKGDLSSESTVSRIRTEHFPLTLESARPSHTSQYLCASSGTGDTGELFFGEGSRLTVL.

There are many counts of this clonotype. V gene TRBV11-3 combines with J gene TRBJ2-1, with TRBD2 matching 13 bases. The CDR3 runs to 17 residues. Germline CDR1 SGHNT, CDR2 YENEEA. Unmatched junction bases numbered 11, after V lost 5 bases and J lost 7 bases. The CDR3 DNA reads TGTGCCAGCAGCACACGGACTAGCGGGGGAGAAGTAAATGAGCAGTTCTTC. Translating it yields CASSTRTSGGEVNEQFF.

The table lists this clonotype with many counts. The gene calls are TRBV27 and TRBJ2-7; 10 bases agree with TRBD2. CDR3 size: 15 residues. CDR1 is MNHEY, CDR2 SMNVEV, per germline (reference sequence). J lost 3 bases, V lost 5 bases, and 7 bases had no gene match. CDR3 sequence: CASSPSSGGIYEQYV. DNA of the CDR3: TGTGCCAGCAGTCCCTCTAGCGGGGGAATCTACGAGCAGTACGTC.

This clonotype was picked up many times. The rearrangement uses TRBV6-5 and TRBJ1-6; D is unresolved. This CDR3 contains 13 residues. The germline CDR1 and CDR2 sequences are MNHEY and SVGAGI. CDR3 loop: CATTTDYNSPLHF. CDR3 DNA: TGTGCTACCACCACAGACTATAATTCACCCCTCCACTTT.

Many counts were recorded for this clonotype. The chain links TRBV27 to TRBJ1-6, with D unclear. Per the germline V gene, CDR1 is MNHEY and CDR2 is SMNVEV (reference sequence). V gave up 2 bases and J gave up 10 bases, with 12 bases separating them. The CDR3 totals 14 residues. The CDR3 sequence is CASSLVGPGSPLHF. CDR3 bases: TGTGCCAGCAGTTTAGTGGGCCCTGGATCACCCCTCCACTTT.

Ten or more counts support this clonotype. The chain employs TRBV27 and TRBJ1-2, with 7 nucleotides matching TRBD1. CDR1 MNHEY and CDR2 SMNVEV come from the germline V gene (reference sequence). J gave up 8 bases and V 0 bases, and 9 bases lay outside the gene matches. The CDR3 totals 15 residues. Here the CDR3 DNA reads TGTGCCAGCAGTTTATCTGGGACAGTCCTTCTGGGCTACACCTTC. Translating it yields CASSLSGTVLLGYTF.

There are many counts of this clonotype. The chain joins TRBV5-5 to TRBJ2-2; 10 positions match TRBD2. The V gene's germline CDR1 is SGHKS and CDR2 YYEKEE (reference sequence). The CDR3 loop spans 15 amino acids. Trimming removed 4 bases from V and 5 bases from J; junction bases left unmatched: 5. The CDR3 protein is CASSPGTSETGELFF. The DNA of the CDR3 is TGTGCCAGCAGCCCGGGGACTAGCGAGACCGGGGAGCTGTTTTTT. The full variable domain, completed using reference TRBV5-5 and TRBJ2-2, is DAGVTQSPTHLIKTRGQQVTLRCSPISGHKSVSWYQQVLGQGPQFIFQYYEKEERGRGNFPDRFSARQFPNYSSELNVNALLLGDSALYLCASSPGTSETGELFFGEGSRLTVL.

This clonotype was picked up many times. This chain connects TRBV9 to TRBJ2-2, with D possibly being TRBD2 (6 bases). The CDR3 covers 20 residues. Trimming left V 5 bases short and J 1 base short, with 27 bases between. Germline V gene sequence: CDR1 SGDLS, CDR2 YYNGEE. Here the CDR3 DNA reads TGTGCCAGCAGTCAAGGGAGGCGAGGAGGTCGGGCGATGAACACCGGGGAGCTGTTTTTT. As protein: CASSQGRRGGRAMNTGELFF. The full variable domain, its missing parts supplied by reference TRBV9 and TRBJ2-2, is DSGVTQTPKHLITATGQRVTLRCSPRSGDLSVYWYQQSLDQGLQFLIQYYNGEERAKGNILERFSAQQFPDLHSELNLSSLELGDSALYFCASSQGRRGGRAMNTGELFFGEGSRLTVL.

This clonotype was seen ten or more times. The CDR3 here is CASSRGSGANVLTF. DNA for the CDR3: TGTGCCAGCAGTAGGGGCTCTGGGGCCAACGTCCTGACTTTC. The rearrangement joins TRBV6-2 or TRBV6-3 to TRBJ2-6, with a tentative D call TRBD1 (5 bases). Per germline, CDR1 MNHEY and CDR2 SVGEGT. Between the trimmed V and J ends, which lost 5 bases and 0 bases, there was a span of 5 bases. The CDR3 totals 14 residues.

This clonotype appeared many times. The V gene is TRBV20-1, the J gene TRBJ2-1; weak D call: TRBD1 (5 bases). CDR3 length equals 15 residues. Germline-derived CDR1 and CDR2 are DFQATT and SNEGSKA (reference sequence). The V end lost 6 bases, the J end lost 6 bases, and 21 bases lay between the germline ends. The CDR3: CSAHIRSSQGNEQFF. The CDR3 nucleotides read TGCAGTGCCCACATACGCTCCTCCCAGGGCAATGAGCAGTTCTTC.

This clonotype was seen ten or more times. The chain employs TRBV6-1 and TRBJ2-1; D tentatively fits TRBD1 or TRBD2 (5 bases each). The germline CDR1 and CDR2 sequences are MNHNS and SASEGT. V was pared by 6 bases and J by 6 bases, with 12 bases between. The CDR3 has 13 residues. The CDR3 nucleotides are TGTGCCAGCAGACGGGGCCTGGGCAATGAGCAGTTCTTC. Translated, it gives CASRRGLGNEQFF.

This clonotype was found many times. V gene TRBV3-1 combines with J gene TRBJ1-6; D may be TRBD1 (6 bases). CDR1 is LGHDT, CDR2 YNNKEL, per germline (reference sequence). V lost 6 bases and J 10 bases, leaving 19 bases between the germline ends. The CDR3 runs to 15 residues. CDR3 protein: CASRPTGLVTSPLHF. CDR3 coding DNA: TGTGCCAGCAGGCCAACAGGGCTCGTAACCTCACCCCTCCACTTT. Looking up the rest from reference TRBV3-1 and TRBJ1-6 gives the full variable domain: DTAVSQTPKYLVTQMGNDKSIKCEQNLGHDTMYWYKQDSKKFLKIMFSYNNKELIINETVPNRFSPKSPDKAHLNLHINSLELGDSAVYFCASRPTGLVTSPLHFGNGTRLTVT.

This clonotype was seen repeatedly, ten times or more. The rearrangement links TRBV20-1 to TRBJ1-2; D unresolved. CDR1 is DFQATT, CDR2 SNEGSKA, per germline (reference sequence). This CDR3 contains 13 residues. V was pared by 1 base and J by 8 bases, with 14 bases between. CDR3 region: CSARGGRVDGYTF. The CDR3 DNA reads TGCAGTGCTAGAGGTGGGCGAGTAGACGGCTACACCTTC.

The chain recombines TRBV7-9 with TRBJ2-7; TRBD2 agrees at 10 bases. Per germline, CDR1 SEHNR and CDR2 FQNEAQ (reference sequence). With 3 bases clipped from V and 5 bases from J, the junction kept 13 bases outside the gene matches. This CDR3 contains 17 residues. CDR3 sequence (DNA): TGTGCCAGCAGCTTTCGGCGCTGGGGACTAGCGTCGAACGAGCAGTACTTC. Its translation is CASSFRRWGLASNEQYF.

This clonotype was observed at least ten times. V and J are TRBV20-1 and TRBJ2-3; the D gene is possibly TRBD1 (6 bases). The germline CDR1 and CDR2 sequences are DFQATT and SNEGSKA (reference sequence). This CDR3 contains 13 residues. The V and J ends lost 6 bases and 1 base respectively, with 11 bases between them. The CDR3 reads CSAAGVGTDTQYF. CDR3 DNA sequence: TGCAGTGCGGCAGGGGTTGGCACAGATACGCAGTATTTT.

The table lists this clonotype with many counts. The chain is built from TRBV28 and TRBJ1-1, with no clear D. CDR3 length: 13 residues. Trimming removed 5 bases at V and 6 bases at J, with 13 bases between. CDR1 and CDR2 (germline): MDHEN, SYDVKM. The CDR3 here is CASSKTVAPEAFF. CDR3 DNA sequence: TGTGCCAGCAGTAAGACTGTAGCGCCTGAAGCTTTCTTT.

This clonotype came up once. A read error is possible here, since a much larger clone lies one base away. The chain has TRBV5-6 and TRBJ1-2; a possible D gene is TRBD1 (5 bases). Between the trimmed V and J ends, which lost 2 bases and 5 bases, there was a span of 13 bases. This CDR3 has 14 amino acids. CDR1 is SGHDT, CDR2 YYEEEE, per germline. For the CDR3, the DNA is TGTGCCAGCAGCTTCCCGGGGCAAGAATATGGCTACACCTTC. Its protein product is CASSFPGQEYGYTF.

This clonotype was counted a few times. The chain has TRBV12-3 or TRBV12-4 and TRBJ2-5; unclear D gene. Trimming removed 3 bases from V and 4 bases from J, with 3 bases in between. This CDR3 contains 11 residues. The CDR3 protein is CASSFGETQYF. CDR3 nucleotides: TGTGCCAGCAGTTTCGGAGAGACCCAGTACTTC.

This rearrangement joins TRBV7-9 to TRBJ1-4; D gene uncertain. Per the germline V gene, CDR1 is SEHNR and CDR2 is FQNEAQ (reference sequence). This CDR3 is built from 16 residues. V was clipped by 1 base and J by 0 bases, with 9 bases between them. CDR3 in DNA: TGTGCCAGCAGCTTAGGAAGGAGGGCAACTAATGAAAAACTGTTTTTT. This translates into CASSLGRRATNEKLFF.

This clonotype showed up many times. The chain couples TRBV15 to TRBJ2-5, with D possibly TRBD1 on 6 matching bases. Trimming left V 5 bases short and J 5 bases short, with 6 bases between. The CDR3 is made up of 11 amino acids. Per the germline V gene, CDR1 is LNHNV and CDR2 is YYDKDF (reference sequence). For the CDR3, the DNA is TGTGCCACCAGCCAGGGGGAGACCCAGTACTTC. This codes for CATSQGETQYF.

This clonotype was counted ten times or more. This chain links TRBV7-6 with TRBJ1-1, with TRBD1 identical over 7 bases. This CDR3 spans 15 amino acids. With 5 bases clipped from V and 4 bases from J, the junction kept 10 bases outside the gene matches. From germline, CDR1 is SGHVS and CDR2 FNYEAQ. The CDR3 sequence: CASSPPKAGGTEAFF. CDR3 nucleotide sequence: TGTGCCAGCAGCCCCCCCAAGGCAGGGGGCACTGAAGCTTTCTTT.

This clonotype was seen many times. The chain carries TRBV4-3 and TRBJ1-2; TRBD1 matches at 11 bases. This CDR3 is built from 17 residues. The V and J ends lost 2 bases and 5 bases, in that order; junction bases with no gene match: 10. Germline assignment: CDR1 LGHNA and CDR2 YSLEER. CDR3 sequence: CASSQLLDRGQEYGYTF. CDR3 DNA sequence: TGCGCCAGCAGCCAACTCCTGGACAGGGGGCAAGAGTATGGCTACACCTTC.

About this clonotype itself: A much larger clone differs by one base, so this may be a read error. The CDR3 bases are TGTGCCAGCAGCAAGGGTGAAGTAGCGGGACTTTACGAGCAGTACTTC. Translating it yields CASSKGEVAGLYEQYF. This sequence joins TRBV7-2 and TRBJ2-7; 8 nucleotides line up with TRBD2. This CDR3 is 16 amino acids long. Germline V gives CDR1 SGHTA, CDR2 FQGNSA. V was pared by 5 bases and J by 4 bases, with 13 bases of the junction left unmatched. The whole variable domain, filled in from reference TRBV7-2 and TRBJ2-7, reads GAGVSQSPSNKVTEKGKDVELRCDPISGHTALYWYRQSLGQGLEFLIYFQGNSAPDKSGLPSDRFSAERTGGSVSTLTIQRTQQEDSAVYLCASSKGEVAGLYEQYFGPGTRLTVT.

This clonotype was recorded many times. J is TRBJ2-3 and V is TRBV5-1; weak D call: TRBD2 (6 bases). The CDR3 covers 14 residues. Trimming took 0 bases from V and 2 from J, leaving 7 bases between them. Germline V gives CDR1 SGHRS, CDR2 YFSETQ. The CDR3, as DNA: TGCGCCAGCAGCTTGGGGACTAACACAGATACGCAGTATTTT. As protein: CASSLGTNTDTQYF.